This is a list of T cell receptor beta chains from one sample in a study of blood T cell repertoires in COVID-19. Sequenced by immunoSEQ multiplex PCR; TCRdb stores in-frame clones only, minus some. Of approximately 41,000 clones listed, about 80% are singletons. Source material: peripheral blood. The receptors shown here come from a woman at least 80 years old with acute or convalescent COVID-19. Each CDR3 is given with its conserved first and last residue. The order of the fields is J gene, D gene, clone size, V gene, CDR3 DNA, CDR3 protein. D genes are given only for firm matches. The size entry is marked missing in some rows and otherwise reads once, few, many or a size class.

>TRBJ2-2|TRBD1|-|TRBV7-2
TGTGCCAGCAGCTTCAGGGACAGAGGCGACACCGGGGAGCTGTTTTTT
CASSFRDRGDTGELFF
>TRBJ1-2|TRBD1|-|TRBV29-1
TGCAGCGTTGAGACAGGGCGCGTTGGCTACACCTTC
CSVETGRVGYTF
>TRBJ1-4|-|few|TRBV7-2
TGTGCCAGCAGCCATGCGCGGGGGACTAATGAAAAACTGTTTTTT
CASSHARGTNEKLFF
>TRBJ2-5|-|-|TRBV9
TGTGCCAGCAGCGTAGGGCCAGACCAAGAGACCCAGTACTTC
CASSVGPDQETQYF
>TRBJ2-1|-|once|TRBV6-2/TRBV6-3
TGTGCCAGCAGTTACTCGGGGAGCTCCTACAATGAGCAGTTCTTC
CASSYSGSSYNEQFF
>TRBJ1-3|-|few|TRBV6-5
TGTGCCAGCTCAAGGTTACAGAGCTCTGGAAACACCATATATTTT
CASSRLQSSGNTIYF
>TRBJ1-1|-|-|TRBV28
TGTGCCAGCAGTCTACAAGGGGAGGGGGACACTGAAGCTTTCTTT
CASSLQGEGDTEAFF
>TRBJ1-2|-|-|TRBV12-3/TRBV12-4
TGTGCCAGCAGTGGTGGGCTCTATGGCTACACCTTC
CASSGGLYGYTF
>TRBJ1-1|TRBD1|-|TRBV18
TGTGCCAGCTCATCCTTAGACAGGGGCACTGAAGCTTTCTTT
CASSSLDRGTEAFF
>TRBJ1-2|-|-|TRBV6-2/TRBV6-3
TGTGCCAGCAGTCGGACAGTTCCCTCATCCGGCTACACCTTC
CASSRTVPSSGYTF
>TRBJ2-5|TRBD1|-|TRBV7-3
TGTGCCAGCAGCTACCTCCCGACAGGGCGAGAGACCCAGTACTTC
CASSYLPTGRETQYF
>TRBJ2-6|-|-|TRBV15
TGTGCCACCAGCAGAGCAGGCTCTGGGGCCAACGTCCTGACTTTC
CATSRAGSGANVLTF
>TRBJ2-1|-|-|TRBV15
TGTGCCACCAGCAGAGAGCCCCTTGGAGTTGGTGAGCAGTTCTTC
CATSREPLGVGEQFF
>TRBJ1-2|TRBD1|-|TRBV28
TGTGCCAGCAGTTCGGGGACAGAGAACTATGGCTACACCTTC
CASSSGTENYGYTF
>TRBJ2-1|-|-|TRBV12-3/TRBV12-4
TGTGCCAGCAGTTTGGAGCGAGACAATGAGCAGTTCTTC
CASSLERDNEQFF
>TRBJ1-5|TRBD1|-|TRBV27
TGTGCCAGCAGTGGCGCGGGACAGGGGGCCAGGGATCAGCCCCAGCATTTT
CASSGAGQGARDQPQHF
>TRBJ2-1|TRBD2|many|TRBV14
TGTGCCAGCAGCCAAGCGGGGGGTTGGGATGAGCAGTTCTTC
CASSQAGGWDEQFF
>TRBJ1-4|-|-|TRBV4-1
TGCGCCAGCAGCCGAGGAGGGTCTCCACGGGGTGAAAAACTGTTTTTT
CASSRGGSPRGEKLFF
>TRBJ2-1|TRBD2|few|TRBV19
TGTGCCAGTAGTATTCAAACCCCAGCGGGATCCTACAATGAGCAGTTCTTC
CASSIQTPAGSYNEQFF
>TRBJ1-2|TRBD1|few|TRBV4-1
TGCGCCAGCAGCCTTCGGACAGGGGGCAACTATGGCTACACCTTC
CASSLRTGGNYGYTF
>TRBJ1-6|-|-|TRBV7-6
TGTGCCAGCAGCTTAATAGCGGGCGCAAATTCACCCCTCCACTTT
CASSLIAGANSPLHF
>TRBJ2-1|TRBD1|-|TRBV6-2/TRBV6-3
TGTGCCAGCAGCAGGACAGGTCCCTACAATGAGCAGTTCTTC
CASSRTGPYNEQFF
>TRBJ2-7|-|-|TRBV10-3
TGTGCCATTCTAGACAGACTCTCCTACGAGCAGTACTTC
CAILDRLSYEQYF